Following are 28 T cell receptor beta chains from one sample sequenced in a study of blood T cell repertoires in COVID-19. Repertoires were generated with immunoSEQ multiplex PCR, while TCRdb's copy carries only in-frame clones and drops some. The repertoire holds roughly 350,000 clones, with more than 75% as singletons. The sample comprised peripheral blood. These receptor sequences come from a young woman who had recovered from COVID-19.

This chain connects TRBV25-1 to TRBJ1-5, with TRBD1 matching over 9 bases. This CDR3 is built from 16 residues. Looked up from germline, CDR1 is MGHDK and CDR2 is SYGVNS. V shed 8 bases, J shed 0 bases, and the junction held 8 bases outside the gene matches. This chain's CDR3 is CASFPGQGNSNQPQHF. DNA of the CDR3: TGTGCCAGCTTTCCTGGACAGGGGAATAGCAATCAGCCCCAGCATTTT.

V gene TRBV4-1 combines with J gene TRBJ2-3; D is undetermined. The CDR3 extends over 16 amino acids. V gave up 4 bases and J gave up 5 bases, with 19 bases separating them. The germline V gene has CDR1 MGHRA and CDR2 YSYEKL. In nucleotides, the CDR3 is TGCGCCAGCAGCCGGATGGCGGAAGGAAGTGTAGATACGCAGTATTTT. Residues: CASSRMAEGSVDTQYF.

The rearrangement links TRBV6-4 to TRBJ1-5, with D unclear. CDR3 length: 14 residues. V shed 0 bases and J shed 3 bases, with 6 bases lying between them. CDR1 is MRHNA and CDR2 is SNTAGT in the germline V gene. For the CDR3, the DNA is TGTGCCAGCAGTGACTCGGCTGACAATCAGCCCCAGCATTTT. As protein: CASSDSADNQPQHF.

V is TRBV6-5 and J is TRBJ2-1, with 10 nucleotides matching TRBD2. J lost 6 bases, V lost 3 bases, and 5 bases had no gene match. The CDR3 is 15 amino acids. Germline V gene sequence: CDR1 MNHEY, CDR2 SVGAGI. The DNA of the CDR3 is TGTGCCAGCAGTTATAGGCTAGCGGGAGTCAATGAGCAGTTCTTC. Translation: CASSYRLAGVNEQFF.

In its sample, this clone was seen once. The gene calls are TRBV4-3 and TRBJ1-2; D possibly corresponds to TRBD1 (6 bases). There are 15 residues in the CDR3. In germline, CDR1 is LGHNA, CDR2 YSLEER. V lost 0 bases and J 8 bases, leaving 16 bases between the germline ends. CDR3 protein: CASSQEDLGDTGYTF. CDR3 DNA sequence: TGCGCCAGCAGCCAAGAGGATTTAGGGGACACGGGCTACACCTTC.

J is TRBJ2-3 and V is TRBV11-3; unclear D gene. CDR3 length: 13 amino acids. Trimming pared 5 bases from V and 2 bases from J, leaving 8 bases between. The germline V gene has CDR1 SGHNT and CDR2 YENEEA. CDR3 coding DNA: TGTGCCAGCAGCACCGACAACACAGATACGCAGTATTTT. It translates to CASSTDNTDTQYF. Looking up the rest from reference TRBV11-3 and TRBJ2-3 gives the full variable domain: EAGVVQSPRYKIIEKKQPVAFWCNPISGHNTLYWYLQNLGQGPELLIRYENEEAVDDSQLPKDRFSAERLKGVDSTLKIQPAELGDSAVYLCASSTDNTDTQYFGPGTRLTVL.

V and J are TRBV10-3 and TRBJ2-2, with TRBD1 matching over 8 bases. Germline trimming cut 3 bases from V and 5 bases from J; bases unmatched to any gene: 11. Germline values: CDR1 ENHRY, CDR2 SYGVKD. The CDR3 has 17 amino acids. The CDR3 DNA reads TGTGCCATCAGTGACGTAGGGCAGGGGGCACGGACCGGGGAGCTGTTTTTT. Translation: CAISDVGQGARTGELFF.

This chain joins TRBV5-1 and TRBJ1-2; TRBD1 matches at 8 bases. The V segment lost 4 bases and the J segment 6 bases; nucleotides outside the gene matches: 5. This CDR3 is 13 amino acids long. Germline V lookup: CDR1 SGHRS, CDR2 YFSETQ. The CDR3: CASSTTGADGYTF. In nucleotides, the CDR3 is TGCGCCAGCAGCACGACAGGGGCTGATGGCTACACCTTC. Supplemented by reference TRBV5-1 and TRBJ1-2, the full variable domain reads KAGVTQTPRYLIKTRGQQVTLSCSPISGHRSVSWYQQTPGQGLQFLFEYFSETQRNKGNFPGRFSGRQFSNSRSEMNVSTLELGDSALYLCASSTTGADGYTFGSGTRLTVV.

The CDR3 bases are TGCGCCAGCAGCCCGGTCCCCGAAAAGCCCCAGCATTTT. Amino acids: CASSPVPEKPQHF. The rearrangement uses TRBV5-1 and TRBJ1-5; no firm D call. V gave up 4 bases and J gave up 8 bases, with 13 bases separating them. The germline gives CDR1 SGHRS, CDR2 YFSETQ. The CDR3 extends over 13 amino acids.

The genes are TRBV6-5 and TRBJ2-1, with 9 positions matching TRBD2. The CDR3 loop spans 15 amino acids. The V gene end was trimmed by 0 bases and the J gene end by 9 bases; junction bases not matched to a gene: 6. Germline lookup yields CDR1 MNHEY and CDR2 SVGAGI. This chain's CDR3 is CASSYSAGGPVEQFF. The CDR3 DNA reads TGTGCCAGCAGTTACTCTGCGGGAGGGCCTGTTGAGCAGTTCTTC.

The chain couples TRBV24-1 to TRBJ1-5; no reliable D call. V lost 7 bases and J 7 bases, leaving 16 bases between the germline ends. The germline gives CDR1 KGHDR, CDR2 SFDVKD. This CDR3 contains 14 residues. The CDR3 protein is CATSPAEGGQPQHF. The CDR3 coding sequence is TGTGCCACCAGCCCGGCTGAGGGAGGGCAGCCCCAGCATTTT.

This chain connects TRBV5-4 to TRBJ1-6; D remains unclear. Germline CDR1 is SGHNT and CDR2 is YYREEE (reference sequence). There are 12 residues in the CDR3. Deletions cut 3 bases from V and 11 bases from J, with 9 bases between. The DNA of the CDR3 is TGTGCCAGCAGCTCGCGGGTCGCACCCCTCCACTTT. Protein: CASSSRVAPLHF.

The J gene is TRBJ1-1, the V gene TRBV7-6; perhaps TRBD1 as D (6 bases). Germline V gene data show CDR1 as SGHVS and CDR2 as FNYEAQ. The V gene lost 5 bases and the J gene lost 1 base, with 11 bases spanning the gap. There are 14 residues in the CDR3. CDR3 coding DNA: TGTGCCAGCAGCCTGGGACAATCGAACACTGAAGCTTTCTTT. Protein product: CASSLGQSNTEAFF.

The chain combines TRBV5-3 with TRBJ2-7, with D maybe TRBD2 (5 bases). TRBV5-3 is an ORF, and what it does is uncertain. This CDR3 has 16 amino acids. The V and J ends lost 0 bases and 6 bases respectively, with 19 bases between them. In nucleotides, the CDR3 is TGTGCCAGAAGCTTGGCCGAGGGCTGGATGGGCGGCGAGCAGTACGTC. Translated, it gives CARSLAEGWMGGEQYV.

The chain has TRBV19 and TRBJ2-7; 12 nucleotides match TRBD2. Germline values: CDR1 LNHDA, CDR2 SQIVND (reference sequence). The V gene end was trimmed by 6 bases and the J gene end by 0 bases; junction bases not matched to a gene: 9. This CDR3 contains 17 residues. CDR3 in amino acids: CASSPGLAGLSSYEQYV. The CDR3 nucleotides are TGTGCCAGTAGCCCGGGACTAGCGGGCTTAAGCTCCTACGAGCAGTACGTC.

The V and J genes are TRBV5-6 and TRBJ2-7; 9 nucleotides line up with TRBD2. V shed 0 bases and J 4 bases; nucleotides not matched to a gene: 8. The length of the CDR3 is 16 residues. Germline CDR1 is SGHDT and CDR2 is YYEEEE. CDR3 nucleotide sequence: TGTGCCAGCAGCTTGGACCCAGCGGGAGGCTTGTACGAGCAGTACGTC. This translates into CASSLDPAGGLYEQYV.

This clone occurred once. The V and J genes are TRBV6-2 or TRBV6-3 and TRBJ1-1, with 8 bases that match TRBD1. The CDR3 is 17 amino acids. J was trimmed by 5 bases and V by 0 bases; bases with no gene match: 11. CDR1 and CDR2 (germline): MNHEY, SVGEGT. In DNA, the CDR3 is TGTGCCAGCAGTTACTCTATGGACAGGGCGGGGCGGACTGAAGCTTTCTTT. This codes for CASSYSMDRAGRTEAFF.

The genes are TRBV20-1 and TRBJ2-5; no definite D call. Trimming cost V 4 bases and J 5 bases, with 8 bases left between them. The CDR3 spans 11 residues. Germline lookup yields CDR1 DFQATT and CDR2 SNEGSKA (reference sequence). CDR3 protein: CSATDGETQYF. The CDR3 DNA follows: TGCAGTGCTACCGACGGGGAGACCCAGTACTTC.

J is TRBJ2-1 and V is TRBV12-3 or TRBV12-4; 7 nucleotides line up with TRBD2. This CDR3 has 13 residues. Trimming at V came to 2 bases and at J to 6 bases, leaving 1 base not matched to a gene. The CDR3 is CASSLTSANEQFF. In DNA, the CDR3 is TGTGCCAGCAGTTTAACTAGCGCCAATGAGCAGTTCTTC.

The chain is built from TRBV30 and TRBJ2-2; possible D gene TRBD1, 5 bases. The V end was cut by 7 bases, the J end by 8 bases, with 14 bases between. The CDR3 extends over 12 amino acids. CDR1 is GTSNPN and CDR2 is SVGIG in the germline V gene (reference sequence). CDR3 DNA: TGTGCCTCAGGGCACCCCCCAGGGGAGCTGTTTTTT. Protein product: CASGHPPGELFF.

V and J are TRBV2 and TRBJ2-3, with 14 positions matching TRBD2. The junction had 18 bases not matched to a gene; V was cut back by 1 base and J by 3 bases. CDR1 and CDR2 (germline): SNHLY, FYNNEI. The CDR3 contains 22 residues. The CDR3 coding sequence is TGTGCCAGCAGTGAAGAAAGGGGGACTAGCGGGAGTGTAAACGGTGGGACAGATACGCAGTATTTT. It translates to CASSEERGTSGSVNGGTDTQYF.

The chain uses TRBV30 and TRBJ1-1; D remains unclear. Germline CDR1 GTSNPN, CDR2 SVGIG (reference sequence). This CDR3 region has 13 residues. V gave up 2 bases and J gave up 1 base, with 8 bases separating them. CDR3 nucleotide sequence: TGTGCCTGGAGTACGGCGGCGAACACTGAAGCTTTCTTT. It yields the protein CAWSTAANTEAFF. The full variable domain, its missing parts supplied by reference TRBV30 and TRBJ1-1, is SQTIHQWPATLVQPVGSPLSLECTVEGTSNPNLYWYRQAAGRGLQLLFYSVGIGQISSEVPQNLSASRPQDRQFILSSKKLLLSDSGFYLCAWSTAANTEAFFGQGTRLTVV.

In this sample, this clone turned up once. The chain has TRBV5-6 and TRBJ2-2; a weak D match, TRBD1 (5 bases). The V end was cut by 0 bases, the J end by 2 bases, with 14 bases between. There are 17 residues in the CDR3. In germline, CDR1 is SGHDT, CDR2 YYEEEE. CDR3 sequence reads: CASSLGFRGVNTGELFF. Here the CDR3 DNA reads TGTGCCAGCAGCTTGGGGTTTAGGGGTGTTAACACCGGGGAGCTGTTTTTT.

This rearrangement joins TRBV9 to TRBJ2-3; maybe TRBD2 (5 bases). Germline CDR1 and CDR2: SGDLS and YYNGEE. Trimming left V 0 bases short and J 0 bases short, with 8 bases between. The CDR3 is made up of 15 amino acids. CDR3 DNA: TGTGCCAGCAGCGTAGCGGGGTATAGCACAGATACGCAGTATTTT. Translation: CASSVAGYSTDTQYF.

This rearrangement joins TRBV3-1 (or the pseudogene TRBV3-2) to TRBJ2-2, with D perhaps matching TRBD1 (6 bases). The CDR3 consists of 15 residues. The germline V and J ends were trimmed by 0 bases and 5 bases, with 10 bases remaining between them. The germline V gene encodes CDR1 LGHDT and CDR2 YNNKEL (reference sequence). The CDR3 bases are TGTGCCAGCAGCCAAGATAACAGGGTAACCGGGGAGCTGTTTTTT. Its translation is CASSQDNRVTGELFF.

The CDR3 coding sequence is TGTGCCAGTAGCAGACTAGACACAGATACGCAGTATTTT. Protein sequence: CASSRLDTDTQYF. The chain carries TRBV19 and TRBJ2-3; D is perhaps TRBD2 (6 bases). The V and J ends lost 6 bases and 2 bases respectively, with 9 bases between them. This CDR3 comprises 13 residues. Germline V gives CDR1 LNHDA, CDR2 SQIVND (reference sequence).

This rearrangement joins TRBV3-1 (or the pseudogene TRBV3-2) to TRBJ2-3; no definite D call. CDR3 length equals 15 residues. Germline-derived CDR1 and CDR2 are LGHDT and YNNKEL (reference sequence). Trimming removed 0 bases at V and 0 bases at J, with 7 bases between. DNA of the CDR3: TGTGCCAGCAGCCAAGATTGGGCAAGCACAGATACGCAGTATTTT. Translation: CASSQDWASTDTQYF.

The chain carries TRBV7-8 and TRBJ2-1; no firm D call. Trimming removed 2 bases from V and 5 bases from J, with 4 bases in between. The CDR3 is made up of 12 amino acids. Germline CDR1 reads SGHVS; CDR2 reads FQNEAQ. The CDR3 sequence is CASSLLDNEQFF. The CDR3 nucleotides are TGTGCCAGCAGCTTATTAGACAATGAGCAGTTCTTC.